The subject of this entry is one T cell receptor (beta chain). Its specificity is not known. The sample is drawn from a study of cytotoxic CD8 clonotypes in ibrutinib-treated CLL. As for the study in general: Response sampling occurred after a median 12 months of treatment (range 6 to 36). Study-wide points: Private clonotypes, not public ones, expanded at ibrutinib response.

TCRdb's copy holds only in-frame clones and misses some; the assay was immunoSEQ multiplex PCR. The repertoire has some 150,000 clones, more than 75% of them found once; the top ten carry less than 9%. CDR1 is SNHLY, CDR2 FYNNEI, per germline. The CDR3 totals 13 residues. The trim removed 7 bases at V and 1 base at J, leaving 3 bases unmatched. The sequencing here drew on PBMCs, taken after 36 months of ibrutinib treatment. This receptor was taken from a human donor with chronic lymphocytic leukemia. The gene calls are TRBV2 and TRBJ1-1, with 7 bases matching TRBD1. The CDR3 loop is CASTGTANTEAFF. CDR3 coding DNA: TGTGCCAGCACAGGGACAGCGAACACTGAAGCTTTCTTT.